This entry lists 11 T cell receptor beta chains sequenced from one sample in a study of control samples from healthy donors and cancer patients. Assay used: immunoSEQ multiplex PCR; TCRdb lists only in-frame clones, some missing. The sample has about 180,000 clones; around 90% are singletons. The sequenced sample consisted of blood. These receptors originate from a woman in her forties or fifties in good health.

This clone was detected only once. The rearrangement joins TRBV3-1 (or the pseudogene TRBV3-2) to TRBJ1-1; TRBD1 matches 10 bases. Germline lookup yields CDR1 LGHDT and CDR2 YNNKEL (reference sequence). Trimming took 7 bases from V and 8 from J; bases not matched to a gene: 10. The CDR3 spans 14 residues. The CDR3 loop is CASTPPRTGGEAFF. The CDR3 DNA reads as TGTGCCAGCACCCCACCCAGGACAGGGGGGGAAGCTTTCTTT.

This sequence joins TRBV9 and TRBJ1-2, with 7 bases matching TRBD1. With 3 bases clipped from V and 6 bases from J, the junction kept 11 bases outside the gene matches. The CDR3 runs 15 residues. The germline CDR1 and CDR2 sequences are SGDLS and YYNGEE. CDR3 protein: CASSERPGQKNGYTF. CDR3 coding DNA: TGTGCCAGCAGCGAAAGACCGGGACAGAAAAATGGCTACACCTTC.

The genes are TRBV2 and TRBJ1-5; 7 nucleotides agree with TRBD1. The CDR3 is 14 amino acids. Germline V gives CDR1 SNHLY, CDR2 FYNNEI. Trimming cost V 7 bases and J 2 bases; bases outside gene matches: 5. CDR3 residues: CASNVGTGNQPQHF. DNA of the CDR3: TGTGCCAGCAACGTTGGGACAGGCAATCAGCCCCAGCATTTT.

Here the CDR3 DNA reads TGTGCCAGTCAATTCCAGGGGCGCCAGCCCCAGCATTTT. Its protein product is CASQFQGRQPQHF. The rearrangement links TRBV19 to TRBJ1-5; TRBD1 might be the D (6 bases). CDR3 length: 13 residues. The ends were cut back, 8 bases at V and 7 bases at J, with 15 bases in the middle. CDR1 and CDR2 from the germline V gene are LNHDA and SQIVND (reference sequence).

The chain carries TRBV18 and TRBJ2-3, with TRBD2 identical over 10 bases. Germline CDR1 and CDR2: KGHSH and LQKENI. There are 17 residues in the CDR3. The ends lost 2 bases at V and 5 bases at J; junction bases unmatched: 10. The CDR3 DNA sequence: TGTGCCAGCTCACCAGGCCTAGCGGGAGTCTTCGGAGATACGCAGTATTTT. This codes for CASSPGLAGVFGDTQYF.

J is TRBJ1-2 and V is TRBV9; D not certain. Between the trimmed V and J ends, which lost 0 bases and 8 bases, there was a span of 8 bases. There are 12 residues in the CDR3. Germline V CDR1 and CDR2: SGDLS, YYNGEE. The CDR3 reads CASSVEGRGYTF. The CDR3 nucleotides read TGTGCCAGCAGCGTAGAGGGCCGGGGCTACACCTTC. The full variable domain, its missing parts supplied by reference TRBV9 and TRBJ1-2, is DSGVTQTPKHLITATGQRVTLRCSPRSGDLSVYWYQQSLDQGLQFLIQYYNGEERAKGNILERFSAQQFPDLHSELNLSSLELGDSALYFCASSVEGRGYTFGSGTRLTVV.

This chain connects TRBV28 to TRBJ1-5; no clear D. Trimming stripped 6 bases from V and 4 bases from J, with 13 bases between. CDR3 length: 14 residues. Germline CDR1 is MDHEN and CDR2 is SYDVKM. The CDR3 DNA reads TGTGCCAGCAGCTACCCGGCGGCGAATCAGCCCCAGCATTTT. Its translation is CASSYPAANQPQHF.

The CDR3 sequence is CASSPQTGGTGELFF. The CDR3 region has the DNA TGTGCCAGCAGCCCCCAAACAGGGGGCACCGGGGAGCTGTTTTTT. The chain uses TRBV7-2 and TRBJ2-2, with 8 positions matching TRBD1. CDR3 size: 15 residues. Per the germline V gene, CDR1 is SGHTA and CDR2 is FQGNSA. V dropped 5 bases and J dropped 4; count of bases not matched to a gene: 6.

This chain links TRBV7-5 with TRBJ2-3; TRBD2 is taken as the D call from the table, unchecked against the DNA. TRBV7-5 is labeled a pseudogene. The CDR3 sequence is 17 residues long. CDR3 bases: TGTGTCAGAAGCACTCAGACTAGCGGGGGAAGCACAGATACGCAGTATTTT. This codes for CVRSTQTSGGSTDTQYF.

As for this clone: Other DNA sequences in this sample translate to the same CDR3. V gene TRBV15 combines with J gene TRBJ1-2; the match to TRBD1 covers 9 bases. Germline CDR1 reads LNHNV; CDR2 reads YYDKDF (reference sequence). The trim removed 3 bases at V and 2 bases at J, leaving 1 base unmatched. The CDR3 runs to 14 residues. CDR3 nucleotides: TGTGCCACCAGCAGGGACAGGGGAAACTATGGCTACACCTTC. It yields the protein CATSRDRGNYGYTF.

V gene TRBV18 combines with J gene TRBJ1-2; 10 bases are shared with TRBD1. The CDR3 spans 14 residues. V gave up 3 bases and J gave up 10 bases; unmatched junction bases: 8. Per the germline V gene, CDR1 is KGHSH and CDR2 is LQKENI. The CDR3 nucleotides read TGTGCCAGCTCACCGATTCCGGGACAGGGGTCCTACACCTTC. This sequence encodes CASSPIPGQGSYTF.